This T cell receptor (beta chain) was found in a study of shared clonotypes between healthy human individuals. Study-wide results and limits: Sharing across four donors was highest in naive CD4 (roughly 5%) and lowest in memory CD8 (around 0.4%).

Template for every sorted-subset replicate PCR totaled about 200 ng DNA, around 33,000 T cell genomes. The table came from immunoSEQ multiplex PCR; TCRdb's copy has only in-frame clones and leaves some out. The top ten hold roughly 0.34% of the sample, which has about 2.5 million clones, 80% to 95% seen once. Caucasian adults living in Nashville, Tennessee, provided all samples. This clone was observed a single time. Its target is unknown. The ends lost 8 bases at V and 4 bases at J; junction bases unmatched: 7. CDR3 size: 14 residues. Germline V lookup: CDR1 KGHSH, CDR2 LQKENI. This clonotype was sampled from a man in his late teens or twenties in good health. Some clones in this sample may be carry-over from other donors' samples. Sequencing was performed on naive CD4+ T cells from PBMCs. Described subset: CD45RA+ positively selected. V usage is TRBV18 and J usage is TRBJ2-3; 9 nucleotides agree with TRBD1. CDR3 loop: CASLRDRVADTQYF. In DNA, the CDR3 is TGTGCCAGCCTCCGGGACAGGGTAGCAGATACGCAGTATTTT.